Below are 10 T cell receptor beta chains sequenced from a single sample in a study of sequential checkpoint blockade in melanoma. Noted treatment: randomized to nivolumab then ipilimumab (arm A) or the reverse (arm B). Sequenced by immunoSEQ multiplex PCR; TCRdb stores in-frame clones only, minus some. This sample yields some 40,000 clones, of which over 30% are seen a single time; roughly 1.6% belongs to the top ten. The material was tumor tissue (inferred from file names), obtained from a patient given nivolumab and ipilimumab in sequence. Every receptor here comes from a human donor with melanoma.

This clone was found a few times. The CDR3 DNA reads TGCGCCAGCAGCCCACCGACAGGGACCGGGGAGCTGTTTTTT. Encoded protein: CASSPPTGTGELFF. The chain uses TRBV4-1 and TRBJ2-2; 7 nucleotides agree with TRBD1. This CDR3 contains 14 residues. V lost 4 bases to trimming and J lost 5 bases; unmatched junction nucleotides: 4. From germline, CDR1 is MGHRA and CDR2 YSYEKL.

This clone has a handful of counts. CDR3 sequence (DNA): TGTGCCAGCAGAAAGGGACAAATGAACACTGAAGCTTTCTTT. This encodes CASRKGQMNTEAFF. This chain connects TRBV28 to TRBJ1-1; TRBD1 is a possible D gene (6 bases). The CDR3 is made up of 14 amino acids. Germline CDR1 is MDHEN and CDR2 is SYDVKM. Trimming shortened V by 6 bases and J by 0 bases, and 11 bases separated the two germline ends.

The rearrangement links TRBV19 to TRBJ2-5; 7 bases align to TRBD2. Germline V gene data show CDR1 as LNHDA and CDR2 as SQIVND (reference sequence). J gave up 2 bases and V 6 bases, and 3 bases lay outside the gene matches. The CDR3 sequence is 13 residues long. As DNA, the CDR3 is TGTGCCAGTAGAGGGACTACTCAAGAGACCCAGTACTTC. The encoded protein is CASRGTTQETQYF.

The chain employs TRBV12-5 and TRBJ2-7; TRBD1 might be the D (5 bases). The V end lost 0 bases, the J end lost 4 bases, and 13 bases lay between the germline ends. The CDR3 spans 15 residues. CDR1 and CDR2 (germline): LGHNT, FRNRAP. In DNA form, the CDR3 reads TGTGCTAGTGGTTTGGTACGGGCAGGGCAATACGAGCAGTACTTC. Its protein product is CASGLVRAGQYEQYF.

This clone came up once. The chain links TRBV30 to TRBJ2-6; D is undetermined. This CDR3 has 13 amino acids. Trimming removed 2 bases from V and 2 bases from J, with 4 bases in between. Germline V gives CDR1 GTSNPN, CDR2 SVGIG (reference sequence). The CDR3 loop is CAWSHTGANVLTF. The CDR3 DNA sequence: TGTGCCTGGAGTCATACTGGGGCCAACGTCCTGACTTTC.

This clone was observed many times. The CDR3 DNA sequence: TGCGCCAGCAGCCAAGCCGGGACAGCACAGTACGAGCAGTACTTC. This gives the protein CASSQAGTAQYEQYF. The rearrangement links TRBV5-1 to TRBJ2-7, with 7 bases fitting TRBD1. Germline CDR1 SGHRS, CDR2 YFSETQ. Trimming removed 4 bases from V and 4 bases from J; junction bases left unmatched: 11. The CDR3 is 15 residues long. Looking up the rest from reference TRBV5-1 and TRBJ2-7 gives the full variable domain: KAGVTQTPRYLIKTRGQQVTLSCSPISGHRSVSWYQQTPGQGLQFLFEYFSETQRNKGNFPGRFSGRQFSNSRSEMNVSTLELGDSALYLCASSQAGTAQYEQYFGPGTRLTVT.

This clone was seen repeatedly, ten times or more. The gene calls are TRBV7-6 and TRBJ2-5, with TRBD2 matching 11 bases. The CDR3 is 17 residues long. Germline V gene sequence: CDR1 SGHVS, CDR2 FNYEAQ. V lost 4 bases, J lost 5 bases, and 12 bases stayed unmatched. Here the CDR3 reads CASSSPNSGGAWETQYF. The DNA for the CDR3 is TGTGCCAGCAGCTCCCCTAATAGCGGGGGGGCCTGGGAGACCCAGTACTTC.

The chain couples TRBV19 to TRBJ1-4, with 9 positions matching TRBD1. J lost 8 bases, V lost 5 bases, and 6 bases had no gene match. From germline, CDR1 is LNHDA and CDR2 SQIVND (reference sequence). The CDR3 consists of 14 residues. In DNA form, the CDR3 reads TGTGCCAGTAGTCTCTTCGGACAGGGGGAAAAACTGTTTTTT. The encoded protein is CASSLFGQGEKLFF.

V is TRBV6-8 and J is TRBJ1-1, with D uncertain. Germline CDR1 MNHGY, CDR2 SAAAGT. Trimming left V 8 bases short and J 2 bases short, with 9 bases between. This CDR3 comprises 12 residues. The CDR3 DNA is TGTGCCAGCTGGTCCGTAAACACTGAAGCTTTCTTT. It encodes CASWSVNTEAFF.

This sequence joins TRBV14 and TRBJ2-3, with TRBD2 matching over 8 bases. From germline, CDR1 is SGHDN and CDR2 FVKESK. The CDR3 is 16 residues long. V was clipped by 4 bases and J by 7 bases; unmatched bases: 13. CDR3 DNA: TGTGCCAGCAGCCCCCTTCGGGGGGGTATAGAAAATACGCAGTATTTT. Amino acid sequence: CASSPLRGGIENTQYF.